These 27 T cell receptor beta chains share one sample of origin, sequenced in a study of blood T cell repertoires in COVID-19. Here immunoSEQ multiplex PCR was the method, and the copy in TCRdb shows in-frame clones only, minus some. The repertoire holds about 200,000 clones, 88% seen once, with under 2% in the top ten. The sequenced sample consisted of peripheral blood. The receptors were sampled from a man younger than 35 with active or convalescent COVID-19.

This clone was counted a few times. The CDR3 nucleotides are TGTGCCAGCAGCCAAGTTGTTTCTAGCGGGGGAAATCTAGAGCAGTACTTC. Translating gives CASSQVVSSGGNLEQYF. The chain employs TRBV3-1 (or the pseudogene TRBV3-2) and TRBJ2-7; 10 bases are a match to TRBD2. V dropped 1 base and J dropped 7; count of bases not matched to a gene: 13. In germline, CDR1 is LGHDT, CDR2 YNNKEL (reference sequence). The CDR3 sequence is 17 residues long.

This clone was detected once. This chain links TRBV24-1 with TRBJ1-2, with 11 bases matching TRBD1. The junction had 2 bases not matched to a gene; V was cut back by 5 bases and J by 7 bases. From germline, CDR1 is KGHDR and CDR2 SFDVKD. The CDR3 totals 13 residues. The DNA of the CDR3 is TGTGCCACCAGTGGGGACAGGGGGACTGGCTACACCTTC. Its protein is CATSGDRGTGYTF.

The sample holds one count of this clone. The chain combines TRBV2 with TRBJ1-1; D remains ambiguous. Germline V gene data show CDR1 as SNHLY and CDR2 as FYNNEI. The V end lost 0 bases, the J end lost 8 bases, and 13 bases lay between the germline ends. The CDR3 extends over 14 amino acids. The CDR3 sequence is CASSEAGENQEAFF. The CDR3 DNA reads TGTGCCAGCAGTGAAGCTGGAGAAAATCAAGAAGCTTTCTTT. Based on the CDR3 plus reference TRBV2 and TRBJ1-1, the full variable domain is EPEVTQTPSHQVTQMGQEVILRCVPISNHLYFYWYRQILGQKVEFLVSFYNNEISEKSEIFDDQFSVERPDGSNFTLKIRSTKLEDSAMYFCASSEAGENQEAFFGQGTRLTVV.

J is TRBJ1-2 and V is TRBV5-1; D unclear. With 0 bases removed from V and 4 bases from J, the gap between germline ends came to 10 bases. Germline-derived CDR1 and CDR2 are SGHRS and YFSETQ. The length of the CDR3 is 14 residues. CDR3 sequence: CASSLDDKTYGYTF. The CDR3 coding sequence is TGCGCCAGCAGCTTGGACGACAAAACCTATGGCTACACCTTC.

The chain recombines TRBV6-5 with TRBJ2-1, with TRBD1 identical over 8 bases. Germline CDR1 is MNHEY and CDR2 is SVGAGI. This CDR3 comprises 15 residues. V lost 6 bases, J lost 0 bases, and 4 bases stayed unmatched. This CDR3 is CASRQGAASYNEQFF. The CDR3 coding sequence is TGTGCCAGCAGGCAGGGGGCGGCCTCCTACAATGAGCAGTTCTTC.

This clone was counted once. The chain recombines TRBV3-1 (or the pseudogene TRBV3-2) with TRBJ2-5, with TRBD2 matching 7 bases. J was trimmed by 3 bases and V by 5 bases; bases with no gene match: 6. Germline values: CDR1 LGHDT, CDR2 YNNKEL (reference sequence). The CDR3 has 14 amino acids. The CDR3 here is CASSFSSGEETQYF. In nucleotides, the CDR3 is TGTGCCAGCAGCTTCTCTAGCGGAGAAGAGACCCAGTACTTC.

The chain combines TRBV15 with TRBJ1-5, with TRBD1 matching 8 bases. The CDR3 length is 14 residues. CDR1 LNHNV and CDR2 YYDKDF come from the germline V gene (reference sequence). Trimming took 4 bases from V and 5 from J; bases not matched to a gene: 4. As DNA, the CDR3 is TGTGCCACCAGCATACAGGGGGACTATCAGCCCCAGCATTTT. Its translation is CATSIQGDYQPQHF.

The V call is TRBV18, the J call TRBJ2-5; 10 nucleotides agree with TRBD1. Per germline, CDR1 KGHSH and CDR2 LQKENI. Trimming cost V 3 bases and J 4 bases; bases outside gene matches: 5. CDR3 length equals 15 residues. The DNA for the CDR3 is TGTGCCAGCTCACCTACGACAGGGGGCAGAGAGACCCAGTACTTC. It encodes CASSPTTGGRETQYF.

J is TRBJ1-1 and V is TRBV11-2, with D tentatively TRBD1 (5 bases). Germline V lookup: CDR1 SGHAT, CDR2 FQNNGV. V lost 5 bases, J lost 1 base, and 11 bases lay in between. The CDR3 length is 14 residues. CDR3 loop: CASSVDSRNTEAFF. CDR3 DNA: TGTGCCAGCAGCGTTGACAGTCGGAACACTGAAGCTTTCTTT.

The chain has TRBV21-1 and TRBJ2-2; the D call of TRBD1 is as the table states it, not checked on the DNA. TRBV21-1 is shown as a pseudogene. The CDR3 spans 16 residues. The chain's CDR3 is CASSRDRGGPTGELFF. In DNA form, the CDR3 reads TGTGCCAGCAGCCGAGACAGGGGAGGCCCCACCGGGGAGCTGTTTTTT.

The DNA of the CDR3 is TGTGCCAGCAGCCGGTTCAGCGGGCAAGGCGGAAACACCATATATTTT. Its translation is CASSRFSGQGGNTIYF. The rearrangement joins TRBV5-5 to TRBJ1-3; D not certain. The ends were cut back, 4 bases at V and 4 bases at J, with 18 bases in the middle. This CDR3 spans 16 amino acids. CDR1 is SGHKS and CDR2 is YYEKEE in the germline V gene (reference sequence). Full variable domain (outside the CDR3, taken from reference TRBV5-5 and TRBJ1-3): DAGVTQSPTHLIKTRGQQVTLRCSPISGHKSVSWYQQVLGQGPQFIFQYYEKEERGRGNFPDRFSARQFPNYSSELNVNALLLGDSALYLCASSRFSGQGGNTIYFGEGSWLTVV.

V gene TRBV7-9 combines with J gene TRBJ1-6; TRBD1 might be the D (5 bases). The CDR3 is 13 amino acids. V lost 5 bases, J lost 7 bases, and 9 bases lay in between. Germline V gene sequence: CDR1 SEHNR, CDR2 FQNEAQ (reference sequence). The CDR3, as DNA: TGTGCCAGCAGCGGGGCAGGGAATTCACCCCTCCACTTT. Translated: CASSGAGNSPLHF.

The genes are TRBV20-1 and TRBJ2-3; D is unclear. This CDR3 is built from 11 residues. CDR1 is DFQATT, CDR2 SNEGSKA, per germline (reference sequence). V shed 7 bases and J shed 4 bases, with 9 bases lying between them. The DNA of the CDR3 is TGCAGTGTTGAGGCCGCAGATACGCAGTATTTT. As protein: CSVEAADTQYF.

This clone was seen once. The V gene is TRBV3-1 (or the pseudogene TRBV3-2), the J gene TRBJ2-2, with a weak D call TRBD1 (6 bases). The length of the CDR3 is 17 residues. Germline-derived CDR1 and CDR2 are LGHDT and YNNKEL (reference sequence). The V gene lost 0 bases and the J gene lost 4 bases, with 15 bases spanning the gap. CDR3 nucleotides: TGTGCCAGCAGCCAAGACTTTGCAGGGGCGCGCACCGGGGAGCTGTTTTTT. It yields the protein CASSQDFAGARTGELFF.

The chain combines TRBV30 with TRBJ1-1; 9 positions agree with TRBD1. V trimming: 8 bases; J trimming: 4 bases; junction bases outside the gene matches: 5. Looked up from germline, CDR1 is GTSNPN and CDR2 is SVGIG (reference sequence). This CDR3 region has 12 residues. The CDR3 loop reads CAGDREGTEAFF. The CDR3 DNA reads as TGTGCCGGGGACAGGGAGGGCACTGAAGCTTTCTTT.

CDR3: CASSPAIQGGQPQHF. The CDR3 nucleotides read TGTGCCAGTAGCCCGGCGATTCAGGGGGGACAGCCCCAGCATTTT. This chain connects TRBV19 to TRBJ1-5, with 7 bases lining up with TRBD1. The germline CDR1 and CDR2 sequences are LNHDA and SQIVND (reference sequence). Unmatched junction bases numbered 12, after V lost 6 bases and J lost 7 bases. CDR3 length: 15 residues.

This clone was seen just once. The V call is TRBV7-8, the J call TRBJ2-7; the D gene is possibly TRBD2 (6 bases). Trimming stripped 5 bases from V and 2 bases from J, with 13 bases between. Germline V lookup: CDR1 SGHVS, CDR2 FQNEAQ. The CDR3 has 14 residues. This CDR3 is CASSRVGSAYEQYF. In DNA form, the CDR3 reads TGTGCCAGCAGCCGGGTCGGGAGTGCCTACGAGCAGTACTTC. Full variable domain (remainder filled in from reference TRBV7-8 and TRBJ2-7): GAGVSQSPRYKVAKRGQDVALRCDPISGHVSLFWYQQALGQGPEFLTYFQNEAQLDKSGLPSDRFFAERPEGSVSTLKIQRTQQEDSAVYLCASSRVGSAYEQYFGPGTRLTVT.

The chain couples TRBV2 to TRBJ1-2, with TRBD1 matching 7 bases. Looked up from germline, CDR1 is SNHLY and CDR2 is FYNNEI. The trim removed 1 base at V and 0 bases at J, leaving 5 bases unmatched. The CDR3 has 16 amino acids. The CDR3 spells CASSEVEGATNYGYTF. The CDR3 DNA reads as TGTGCCAGCAGTGAAGTAGAGGGGGCAACTAACTATGGCTACACCTTC. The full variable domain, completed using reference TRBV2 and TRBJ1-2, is EPEVTQTPSHQVTQMGQEVILRCVPISNHLYFYWYRQILGQKVEFLVSFYNNEISEKSEIFDDQFSVERPDGSNFTLKIRSTKLEDSAMYFCASSEVEGATNYGYTFGSGTRLTVV.

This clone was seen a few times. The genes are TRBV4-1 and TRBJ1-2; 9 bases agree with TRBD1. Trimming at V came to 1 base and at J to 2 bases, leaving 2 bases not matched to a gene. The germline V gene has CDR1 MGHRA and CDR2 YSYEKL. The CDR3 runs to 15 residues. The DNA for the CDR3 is TGCGCCAGCAGCCAAGCGGGACAGGGAAACTATGGCTACACCTTC. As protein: CASSQAGQGNYGYTF.

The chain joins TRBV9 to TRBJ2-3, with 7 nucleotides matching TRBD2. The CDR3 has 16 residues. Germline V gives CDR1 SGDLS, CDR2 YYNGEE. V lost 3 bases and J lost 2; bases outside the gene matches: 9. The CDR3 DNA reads TGTGCCAGCAGCGGATCCACGGGACTACTCACAGATACGCAGTATTTT. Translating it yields CASSGSTGLLTDTQYF.

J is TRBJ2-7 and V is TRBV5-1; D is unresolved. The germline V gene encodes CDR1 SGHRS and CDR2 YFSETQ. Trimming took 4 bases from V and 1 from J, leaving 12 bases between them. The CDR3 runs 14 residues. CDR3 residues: CASSPPTESYEQYF. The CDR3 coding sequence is TGCGCCAGCAGCCCCCCCACTGAGTCCTACGAGCAGTACTTC. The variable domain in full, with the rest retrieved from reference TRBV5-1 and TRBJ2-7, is KAGVTQTPRYLIKTRGQQVTLSCSPISGHRSVSWYQQTPGQGLQFLFEYFSETQRNKGNFPGRFSGRQFSNSRSEMNVSTLELGDSALYLCASSPPTESYEQYFGPGTRLTVT.

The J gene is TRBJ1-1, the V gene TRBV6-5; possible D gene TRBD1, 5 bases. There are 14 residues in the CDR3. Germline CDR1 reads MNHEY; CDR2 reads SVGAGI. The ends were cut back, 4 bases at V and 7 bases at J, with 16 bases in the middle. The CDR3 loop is CASSSKTQGNEAFF. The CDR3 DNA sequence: TGTGCCAGCAGTTCGAAAACGCAGGGAAATGAAGCTTTCTTT.

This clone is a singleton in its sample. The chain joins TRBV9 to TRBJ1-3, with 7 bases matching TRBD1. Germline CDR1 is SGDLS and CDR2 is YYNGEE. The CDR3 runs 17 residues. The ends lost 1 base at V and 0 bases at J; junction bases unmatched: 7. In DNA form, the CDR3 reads TGTGCCAGCAGCGTATATCCGGGACAGTTCTCTGGAAACACCATATATTTT. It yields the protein CASSVYPGQFSGNTIYF.

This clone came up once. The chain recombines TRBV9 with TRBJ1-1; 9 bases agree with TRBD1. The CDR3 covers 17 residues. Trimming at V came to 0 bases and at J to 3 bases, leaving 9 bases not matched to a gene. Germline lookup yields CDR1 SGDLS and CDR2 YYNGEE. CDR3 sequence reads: CASSVAGTGLVDTEAFF. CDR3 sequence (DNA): TGTGCCAGCAGCGTAGCCGGGACAGGGTTAGTTGACACTGAAGCTTTCTTT. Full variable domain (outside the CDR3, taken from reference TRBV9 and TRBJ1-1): DSGVTQTPKHLITATGQRVTLRCSPRSGDLSVYWYQQSLDQGLQFLIQYYNGEERAKGNILERFSAQQFPDLHSELNLSSLELGDSALYFCASSVAGTGLVDTEAFFGQGTRLTVV.

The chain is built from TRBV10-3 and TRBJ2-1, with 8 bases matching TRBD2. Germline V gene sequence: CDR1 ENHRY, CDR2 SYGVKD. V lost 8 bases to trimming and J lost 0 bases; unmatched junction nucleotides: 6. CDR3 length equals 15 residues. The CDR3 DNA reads TGTGCCATCCCTAAGAGCGGGAGCTCCTACAATGAGCAGTTCTTC. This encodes CAIPKSGSSYNEQFF.

The chain's CDR3 is CASSNQGASGQFF. The DNA of the CDR3 is TGTGCCAGTAGTAACCAGGGGGCTTCGGGGCAGTTCTTC. The chain couples TRBV19 to TRBJ2-1, with 8 bases identical to TRBD1. This CDR3 has 13 residues. Germline CDR1 reads LNHDA; CDR2 reads SQIVND (reference sequence). V was clipped by 4 bases and J by 12 bases; unmatched bases: 8.

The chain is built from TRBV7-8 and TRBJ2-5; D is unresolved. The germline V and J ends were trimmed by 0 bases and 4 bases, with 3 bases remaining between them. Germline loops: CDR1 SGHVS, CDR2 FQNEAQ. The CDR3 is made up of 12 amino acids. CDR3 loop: CASSLARETQYF. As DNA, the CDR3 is TGTGCCAGCAGCTTAGCTAGAGAGACCCAGTACTTC.